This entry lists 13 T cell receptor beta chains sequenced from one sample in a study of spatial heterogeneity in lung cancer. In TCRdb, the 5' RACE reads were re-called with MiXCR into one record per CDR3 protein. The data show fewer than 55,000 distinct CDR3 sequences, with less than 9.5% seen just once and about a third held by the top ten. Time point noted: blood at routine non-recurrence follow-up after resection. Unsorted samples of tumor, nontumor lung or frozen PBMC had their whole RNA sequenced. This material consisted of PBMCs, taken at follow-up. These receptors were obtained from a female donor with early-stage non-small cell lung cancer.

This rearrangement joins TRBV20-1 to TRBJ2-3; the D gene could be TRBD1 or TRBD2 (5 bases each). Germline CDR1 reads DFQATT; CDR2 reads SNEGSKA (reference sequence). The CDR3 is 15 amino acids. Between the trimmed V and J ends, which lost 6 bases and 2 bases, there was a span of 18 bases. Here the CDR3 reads CSAVGRRTPTDTQYF. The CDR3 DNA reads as TGCAGTGCGGTGGGGAGACGGACACCCACAGATACGCAGTATTTT.

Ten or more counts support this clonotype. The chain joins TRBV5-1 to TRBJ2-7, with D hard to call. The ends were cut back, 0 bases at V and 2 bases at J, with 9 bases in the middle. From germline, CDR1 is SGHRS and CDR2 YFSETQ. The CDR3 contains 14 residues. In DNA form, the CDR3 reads TGCGCCAGCAGCTTGGAGTCTCCACCCTACGAGCAGTACTTC. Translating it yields CASSLESPPYEQYF.

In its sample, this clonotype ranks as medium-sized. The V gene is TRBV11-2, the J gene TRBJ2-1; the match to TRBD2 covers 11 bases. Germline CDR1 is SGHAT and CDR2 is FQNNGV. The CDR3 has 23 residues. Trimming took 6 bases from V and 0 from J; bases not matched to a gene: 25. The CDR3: CASSHPGASGGPRTGSSYNEQFF. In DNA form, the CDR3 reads TGTGCCAGCAGTCACCCTGGGGCTAGCGGGGGGCCCCGGACTGGTAGCTCCTACAATGAGCAGTTCTTC.

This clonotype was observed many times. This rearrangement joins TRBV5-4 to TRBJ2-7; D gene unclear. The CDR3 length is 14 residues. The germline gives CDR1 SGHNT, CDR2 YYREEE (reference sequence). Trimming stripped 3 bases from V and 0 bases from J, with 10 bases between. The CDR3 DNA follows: TGTGCCAGCAGCTCAATGTCGTCCTCCTACGAGCAGTACTTC. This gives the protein CASSSMSSSYEQYF.

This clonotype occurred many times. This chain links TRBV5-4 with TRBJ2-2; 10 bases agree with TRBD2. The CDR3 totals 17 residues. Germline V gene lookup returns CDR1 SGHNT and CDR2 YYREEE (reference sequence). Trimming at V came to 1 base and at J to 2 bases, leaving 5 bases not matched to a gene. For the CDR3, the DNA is TGTGCCAGCAGCTTGCCTAGCGGGGGCCGAAACACCGGGGAGCTGTTTTTT. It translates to CASSLPSGGRNTGELFF.

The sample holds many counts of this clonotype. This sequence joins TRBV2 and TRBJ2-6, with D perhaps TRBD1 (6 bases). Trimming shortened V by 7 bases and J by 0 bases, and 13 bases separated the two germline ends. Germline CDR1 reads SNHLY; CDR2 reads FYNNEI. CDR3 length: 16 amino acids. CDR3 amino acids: CASNTDSNSGANVLTF. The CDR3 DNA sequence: TGTGCCAGCAATACGGACAGCAACTCTGGGGCCAACGTCCTGACTTTC. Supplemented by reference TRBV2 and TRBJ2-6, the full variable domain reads EPEVTQTPSHQVTQMGQEVILRCVPISNHLYFYWYRQILGQKVEFLVSFYNNEISEKSEIFDDQFSVERPDGSNFTLKIRSTKLEDSAMYFCASNTDSNSGANVLTFGAGSRLTVL.

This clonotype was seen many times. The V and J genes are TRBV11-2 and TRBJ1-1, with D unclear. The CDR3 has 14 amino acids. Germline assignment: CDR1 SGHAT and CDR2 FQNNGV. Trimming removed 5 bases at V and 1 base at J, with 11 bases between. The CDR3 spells CASSPGTKNTEAFF. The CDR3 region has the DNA TGTGCCAGCAGCCCTGGTACAAAGAACACTGAAGCTTTCTTT. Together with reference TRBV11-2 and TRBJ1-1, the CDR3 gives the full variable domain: EAGVAQSPRYKIIEKRQSVAFWCNPISGHATLYWYQQILGQGPKLLIQFQNNGVVDDSQLPKDRFSAERLKGVDSTLKIQPAKLEDSAVYLCASSPGTKNTEAFFGQGTRLTVV.

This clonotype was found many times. CDR3 nucleotides: TGCAGTGCAGGGGTTACTGGGGCCAACGTCCTGACTTTC. Encoded protein: CSAGVTGANVLTF. The chain employs TRBV20-1 and TRBJ2-6; TRBD1 might be the D (5 bases). Trimming took off 6 bases at V and 2 bases at J, with 8 bases between the two ends. Germline CDR1 is DFQATT and CDR2 is SNEGSKA (reference sequence). The CDR3 totals 13 residues.

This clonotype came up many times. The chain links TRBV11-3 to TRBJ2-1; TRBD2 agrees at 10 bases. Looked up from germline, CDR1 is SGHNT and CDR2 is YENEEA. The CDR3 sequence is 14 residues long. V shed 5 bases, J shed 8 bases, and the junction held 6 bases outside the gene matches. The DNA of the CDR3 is TGTGCCAGCAGCCGCAGCGGGGGGGCCTATGAGCAGTTCTTC. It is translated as CASSRSGGAYEQFF. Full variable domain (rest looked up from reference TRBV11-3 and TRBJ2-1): EAGVVQSPRYKIIEKKQPVAFWCNPISGHNTLYWYLQNLGQGPELLIRYENEEAVDDSQLPKDRFSAERLKGVDSTLKIQPAELGDSAVYLCASSRSGGAYEQFFGPGTRLTVL.

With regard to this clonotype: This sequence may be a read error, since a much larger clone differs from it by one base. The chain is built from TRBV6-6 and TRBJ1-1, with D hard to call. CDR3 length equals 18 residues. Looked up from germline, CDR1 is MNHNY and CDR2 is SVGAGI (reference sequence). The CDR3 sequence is CACSNERSGFSMNTEAFF. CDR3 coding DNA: TGTGCCTGCAGCAACGAGCGCTCGGGATTTTCGATGAACACTGAAGCTTTCTTT.

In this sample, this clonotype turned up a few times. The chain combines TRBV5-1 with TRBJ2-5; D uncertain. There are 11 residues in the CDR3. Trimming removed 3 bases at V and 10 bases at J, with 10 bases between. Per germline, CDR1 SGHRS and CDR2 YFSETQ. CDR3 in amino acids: CASSSLDIQYF. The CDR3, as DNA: TGCGCCAGCAGCTCCCTTGATATCCAGTACTTC.

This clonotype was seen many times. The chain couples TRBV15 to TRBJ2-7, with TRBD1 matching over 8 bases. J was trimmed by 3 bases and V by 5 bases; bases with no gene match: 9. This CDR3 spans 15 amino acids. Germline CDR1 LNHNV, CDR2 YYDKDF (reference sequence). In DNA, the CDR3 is TGTGCCACCAGCGGCCCCGACAGGGGCGGCTACGAGCAGTACTTC. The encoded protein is CATSGPDRGGYEQYF.

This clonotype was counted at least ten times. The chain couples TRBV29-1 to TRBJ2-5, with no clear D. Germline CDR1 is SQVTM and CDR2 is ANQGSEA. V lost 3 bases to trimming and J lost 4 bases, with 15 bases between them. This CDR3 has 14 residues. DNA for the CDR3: TGCAGCGTTGACCTCTTAGGGATTCGAGAGACCCAGTACTTC. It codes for CSVDLLGIRETQYF.